Described below is a single T cell receptor beta chain sequence and its context. The data originate from a study of T cell responses to AZD1222 COVID-19 vaccine. Sequenced by immunoSEQ multiplex PCR; TCRdb stores in-frame clones only, minus some. The sample yields some 170,000 clones, around 89% seen once. This CDR3 is built from 11 residues. The germline CDR1 and CDR2 sequences are MNHEY and SMNVEV (reference sequence). Deletions cut 5 bases from V and 8 bases from J, with 7 bases between. The clonotype was recovered from an adult who received the MenACWY meningococcal vaccine as a control. This material consisted of peripheral blood, taken 28 days after the second dose of the MenACWY control vaccine. The chain couples TRBV27 to TRBJ2-1; no definite D call. Here the CDR3 DNA reads TGTGCCAGCAGTGGTTGGGATGAGCAGTTCTTC. Amino acids: CASSGWDEQFF.